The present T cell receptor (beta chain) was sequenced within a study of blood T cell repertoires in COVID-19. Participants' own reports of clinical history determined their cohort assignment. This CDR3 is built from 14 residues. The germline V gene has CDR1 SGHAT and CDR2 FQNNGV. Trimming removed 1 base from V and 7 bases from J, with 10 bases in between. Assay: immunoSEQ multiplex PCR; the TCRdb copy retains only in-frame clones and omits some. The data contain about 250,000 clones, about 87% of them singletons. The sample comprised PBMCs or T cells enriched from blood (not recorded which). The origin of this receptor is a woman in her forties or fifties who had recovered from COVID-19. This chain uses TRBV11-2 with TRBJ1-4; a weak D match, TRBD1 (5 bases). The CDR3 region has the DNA TGTGCCAGCAGCTTAGGTGGCAGGGCTGAAAAACTGTTTTTT. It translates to CASSLGGRAEKLFF.